These 32 T cell receptor beta chains share one sample of origin, sequenced in a study of T-cell reconstitution after alpha-beta-depleted transplantation in children. This sample's TCRbeta library carried unique molecular identifier barcodes. TCRdb used MiXCR to reprocess the PCR reads, holding one entry per CDR3 protein. Of approximately 510,000 distinct CDR3 sequences listed, around 20% are singletons. Sequencing used PBMCs from the stem cell graft donor, obtained from the stem cell graft. Source of these receptors: a human donor who donated a stem cell graft to a child with acute lymphoblastic leukemia.

This clonotype was seen at least ten times. This chain uses TRBV7-9 with TRBJ2-1; D is unclear. CDR3 length: 16 amino acids. V lost 2 bases and J 6 bases, leaving 17 bases between the germline ends. Germline V gene data show CDR1 as SEHNR and CDR2 as FQNEAQ (reference sequence). The CDR3 loop is CASSLSTQIYGNEQFF. The CDR3 nucleotides are TGTGCCAGCAGCTTATCCACCCAGATATATGGCAATGAGCAGTTCTTC. The full variable domain, in which reference TRBV7-9 and TRBJ2-1 provide the parts outside the CDR3, is DTGVSQNPRHKITKRGQNVTFRCDPISEHNRLYWYRQTLGQGPEFLTYFQNEAQLEKSRLLSDRFSAERPKGSFSTLEIQRTEQGDSAMYLCASSLSTQIYGNEQFFGPGTRLTVL.

The chain is built from TRBV29-1 and TRBJ2-6; D gene ambiguous. The V and J ends lost 4 bases and 0 bases respectively, with 13 bases between them. The length of the CDR3 is 16 residues. Germline CDR1 SQVTM, CDR2 ANQGSEA. The CDR3 DNA is TGCAGCGTTGTAGGTCTTGAGAGCTCTGGGGCCAACGTCCTGACTTTC. This translates into CSVVGLESSGANVLTF.

This chain links TRBV9 with TRBJ2-1; D may be TRBD2 (5 bases). Germline V CDR1 and CDR2: SGDLS, YYNGEE. The V gene lost 1 base and the J gene lost 7 bases, with 6 bases spanning the gap. CDR3 length equals 12 residues. In DNA, the CDR3 is TGTGCCAGCAGCGTAAGACTAAATGAGCAGTTCTTC. This encodes CASSVRLNEQFF.

This clonotype came up a few times. This chain connects TRBV29-1 to TRBJ2-7, with D tentatively TRBD1 (7 bases). Looked up from germline, CDR1 is SQVTM and CDR2 is ANQGSEA. V lost 6 bases, J lost 6 bases, and 12 bases lay in between. This CDR3 contains 11 residues. The CDR3 DNA sequence: TGCAGCGTATCAGGGGGGCGCGAGCAGTACTTC. Amino acid sequence: CSVSGGREQYF.

The V gene is TRBV7-2, the J gene TRBJ1-5, with D unresolved. The germline V gene has CDR1 SGHTA and CDR2 FQGNSA. V was clipped by 2 bases and J by 6 bases, with 14 bases between them. The CDR3 loop spans 15 amino acids. CDR3 loop: CASSLKFGPGQPQHF. CDR3 sequence (DNA): TGTGCCAGCAGCTTAAAATTTGGGCCGGGTCAGCCCCAGCATTTT.

The V and J genes are TRBV20-1 and TRBJ2-4; 7 bases fit TRBD2. CDR3 length equals 17 residues. Germline V gene sequence: CDR1 DFQATT, CDR2 SNEGSKA (reference sequence). J gave up 3 bases and V 1 base, and 12 bases lay outside the gene matches. The chain's CDR3 is CSARAGEGSGYKNIQYF. The CDR3 nucleotides read TGCAGTGCTAGAGCTGGCGAGGGTAGCGGGTACAAAAACATTCAGTACTTC.

This clonotype came up a few times. The chain has TRBV4-1 and TRBJ1-5; the D is unclear. Germline V lookup: CDR1 MGHRA, CDR2 YSYEKL. Trimming removed 1 base at V and 7 bases at J, with 14 bases between. The CDR3 has 15 amino acids. The CDR3 reads CASSQGPGIKQPQHF. The CDR3 region has the DNA TGCGCCAGCAGCCAAGGTCCGGGTATTAAACAGCCCCAGCATTTT.

In this sample, this clonotype turned up a few times. This chain links TRBV5-1 with TRBJ2-2, with D perhaps being TRBD1 or TRBD2 (7 bases each). This CDR3 has 20 residues. Germline CDR1 reads SGHRS; CDR2 reads YFSETQ. The ends were cut back, 4 bases at V and 4 bases at J, with 29 bases in the middle. In nucleotides, the CDR3 is TGCGCCAGCAGCAAGCCTCGGAGCGGGACAGACCTTTTTGGCACCGGGGAGCTGTTTTTT. Translated, it gives CASSKPRSGTDLFGTGELFF.

This clonotype turned up a few times. The CDR3 sequence: CASSVKGGNNSPLHF. The CDR3 DNA reads TGTGCCAGCAGCGTAAAGGGAGGGAATAATTCACCCCTCCACTTT. V usage is TRBV9 and J usage is TRBJ1-6; no reliable D call. V shed 1 base and J shed 5 bases, with 10 bases lying between them. In germline, CDR1 is SGDLS, CDR2 YYNGEE. The CDR3 sequence is 15 residues long.

The chain uses TRBV5-1 and TRBJ2-7, with 10 bases lining up with TRBD2. Per germline, CDR1 SGHRS and CDR2 YFSETQ. V was clipped by 4 bases and J by 2 bases; unmatched bases: 12. The CDR3 extends over 17 amino acids. CDR3 amino acids: CASSIPATSGDPYEQYF. The CDR3 DNA sequence: TGCGCCAGCAGCATCCCGGCTACTAGCGGGGATCCCTACGAGCAGTACTTC.

The rearrangement joins TRBV10-2 to TRBJ2-1; D might be TRBD1 or TRBD2, each matching 6 bases. There are 17 residues in the CDR3. Trimming left V 2 bases short and J 5 bases short, with 19 bases between. Germline loops: CDR1 WSHSY, CDR2 SAAADI. CDR3 residues: CASSEKGGPFPNNEQFF. The CDR3 DNA is TGCGCCAGCAGTGAGAAGGGGGGCCCTTTCCCCAACAATGAGCAGTTCTTC.

This clonotype appeared a few times. V usage is TRBV6-5 and J usage is TRBJ2-1, with 8 bases identical to TRBD2. Unmatched junction bases numbered 7, after V lost 4 bases and J lost 2 bases. The CDR3 contains 16 residues. Germline CDR1 is MNHEY and CDR2 is SVGAGI. The CDR3 bases are TGTGCCAGCAGTTCCACTAGCGGTACGACCTACAATGAGCAGTTCTTC. Amino acids: CASSSTSGTTYNEQFF.

This clonotype has only a few counts. The chain has TRBV4-1 and TRBJ2-3; the match to TRBD2 covers 10 bases. V lost 2 bases and J lost 6; bases outside the gene matches: 5. The CDR3 runs to 15 residues. Per germline, CDR1 MGHRA and CDR2 YSYEKL. The CDR3, as DNA: TGCGCCAGCAGCCAACAAGCGGGAGGGTCGGATACGCAGTATTTT. Residues: CASSQQAGGSDTQYF.

This clonotype appeared a few times. The chain uses TRBV4-1 and TRBJ2-1; 8 bases align to TRBD2. Germline assignment: CDR1 MGHRA and CDR2 YSYEKL. The CDR3 is 17 residues long. With V trimmed by 2 bases and J by 4 bases, 10 bases remained unmatched. CDR3 DNA: TGCGCCAGCAGCCAACCCCTAGCGGGCAGTGGGTACAATGAGCAGTTCTTC. This gives the protein CASSQPLAGSGYNEQFF.

This clonotype has more than one count but fewer than ten. The V and J genes are TRBV19 and TRBJ1-1; 9 nucleotides line up with TRBD1. Unmatched junction bases numbered 6, after V lost 9 bases and J lost 1 base. This CDR3 comprises 14 residues. Germline CDR1 reads LNHDA; CDR2 reads SQIVND (reference sequence). In nucleotides, the CDR3 is TGTGCCAGCTTGCCGGGACAGGGGAACACTGAAGCTTTCTTT. This codes for CASLPGQGNTEAFF.

This clonotype appeared a few times. This chain links TRBV12-3 or TRBV12-4 with TRBJ2-7; TRBD2 is a possible D gene (5 bases). The CDR3 contains 13 residues. V was cut by 1 base and J by 6 bases, with 10 bases left in between. CDR3 nucleotide sequence: TGTGCCAGCAGTTTAGGAGGGCCCCTCGAGCAGTACTTC. Translating it yields CASSLGGPLEQYF.

The chain joins TRBV5-1 to TRBJ2-6; maybe TRBD2 (6 bases). The CDR3 length is 17 residues. The germline CDR1 and CDR2 sequences are SGHRS and YFSETQ. V gave up 4 bases and J gave up 0 bases, with 14 bases separating them. The CDR3 sequence: CASSGGDLFSGANVLTF. In nucleotides, the CDR3 is TGCGCCAGCAGCGGCGGGGATCTCTTCTCTGGGGCCAACGTCCTGACTTTC.

This clonotype was observed a few times. The rearrangement links TRBV7-9 to TRBJ2-5; 12 positions match TRBD2. Looked up from germline, CDR1 is SEHNR and CDR2 is FQNEAQ (reference sequence). The V and J ends lost 5 bases and 4 bases, in that order; junction bases with no gene match: 11. The CDR3 is made up of 17 amino acids. CDR3 in DNA: TGTGCCAGCAGCCAGGCCTCAGGGGGACTAGCGGGAGAGACCCAGTACTTC. Translating gives CASSQASGGLAGETQYF.

This clonotype was observed a few times. This sequence joins TRBV11-3 and TRBJ2-1; D could derive from TRBD1 or TRBD2 (5 bases each). The CDR3 covers 14 residues. CDR1 and CDR2 (germline): SGHNT, YENEEA. Trimming stripped 5 bases from V and 6 bases from J, with 14 bases between. CDR3 nucleotides: TGTGCCAGCAGCCCTGGGACGGTCGGCAATGAGCAGTTCTTC. It translates to CASSPGTVGNEQFF.

The chain is built from TRBV25-1 and TRBJ2-1; 10 bases agree with TRBD1. The CDR3 length is 16 residues. The V gene end was trimmed by 2 bases and the J gene end by 6 bases; junction bases not matched to a gene: 7. Germline V lookup: CDR1 MGHDK, CDR2 SYGVNS. CDR3 nucleotides: TGTGCCAGCAGTGAAGAACGGGGACAGGGGTTCAATGAGCAGTTCTTC. Its protein product is CASSEERGQGFNEQFF.

This chain uses TRBV7-2 with TRBJ2-5; D remains unclear. The germline CDR1 and CDR2 sequences are SGHTA and FQGNSA. V lost 5 bases and J lost 5, with 15 bases in between. The CDR3 totals 14 residues. CDR3 residues: CASSPPGIRETQYF. Here the CDR3 DNA reads TGTGCCAGCAGCCCCCCCGGCATCCGGGAGACCCAGTACTTC.

This clonotype was observed many times. The genes are TRBV4-2 and TRBJ2-7; 10 positions match TRBD2. This CDR3 region has 17 residues. The germline gives CDR1 LGHNA, CDR2 YNFKEQ. J was trimmed by 0 bases and V by 3 bases; bases with no gene match: 8. CDR3 DNA: TGTGCCAGCAGCCAGCATCGACTAGCGGGCTCCTCCTACGAGCAGTACTTC. Residues: CASSQHRLAGSSYEQYF.

The chain joins TRBV18 to TRBJ2-7; D gene ambiguous. This CDR3 region has 14 residues. The germline CDR1 and CDR2 sequences are KGHSH and LQKENI. The V end was cut by 3 bases, the J end by 0 bases, with 9 bases between. CDR3 in amino acids: CASSPQAPSYEQYF. The CDR3 region has the DNA TGTGCCAGCTCACCCCAGGCCCCCTCCTACGAGCAGTACTTC.

This clonotype was seen a few times. V gene TRBV4-1 combines with J gene TRBJ2-7, with 7 bases matching TRBD2. The J segment lost 1 base and the V segment lost 1 base, leaving 7 bases of the junction unmatched. Germline V CDR1 and CDR2: MGHRA, YSYEKL. The CDR3 is 16 amino acids. CDR3 DNA: TGCGCCAGCAGCCAAGTGGCTAGCGGAGGATCCTACGAGCAGTACTTC. As protein: CASSQVASGGSYEQYF.

This clonotype was seen only a few times. This chain links TRBV20-1 with TRBJ1-5; D gene ambiguous. The CDR3 contains 14 residues. Germline CDR1 is DFQATT and CDR2 is SNEGSKA (reference sequence). Trimming shortened V by 6 bases and J by 2 bases, and 14 bases separated the two germline ends. CDR3 loop: CSAPDGNRNQPQHF. In DNA form, the CDR3 reads TGCAGTGCCCCGGATGGAAATCGCAATCAGCCCCAGCATTTT.

V usage is TRBV12-3 or TRBV12-4 and J usage is TRBJ1-2; 7 bases line up with TRBD1. Trimming took 6 bases from V and 8 from J; bases not matched to a gene: 12. The CDR3 length is 14 residues. CDR3 sequence reads: CASRGDRASWGYTF. Written as DNA, the CDR3 is TGTGCCAGCAGGGGAGACAGGGCCTCATGGGGCTACACCTTC.

This clonotype was found a few times. This chain connects TRBV6-1 to TRBJ2-1; 11 positions match TRBD2. CDR3 size: 14 residues. V dropped 4 bases and J dropped 10; count of bases not matched to a gene: 6. Germline V CDR1 and CDR2: MNHNS, SASEGT. The CDR3 DNA sequence: TGTGCCAGCAGTGCTAGCGGGAGGAATATCGAGCAGTTCTTC. Amino acid sequence: CASSASGRNIEQFF.

This chain uses TRBV3-1 with TRBJ2-5; 7 nucleotides align to TRBD2. Germline assignment: CDR1 LGHDT and CDR2 YNNKEL (reference sequence). V shed 4 bases, J shed 7 bases, and the junction held 27 bases outside the gene matches. CDR3 length: 20 amino acids. The CDR3 DNA follows: TGTGCCAGCAGCCCCCGAAGGCGGAGGGACTATAAGCCGGTTGAGCGGACCCAGTACTTC. Amino acids: CASSPRRRRDYKPVERTQYF.

This clonotype turned up a few times. The rearrangement links TRBV5-1 to TRBJ2-2, with D tentatively TRBD2 (6 bases). V shed 2 bases and J shed 0 bases, with 11 bases lying between them. This CDR3 contains 16 residues. Germline-derived CDR1 and CDR2 are SGHRS and YFSETQ. The DNA for the CDR3 is TGCGCCAGCAGCTTTGAAACGGGGGCGAACACCGGGGAGCTGTTTTTT. Protein product: CASSFETGANTGELFF. Variable domain in full (rest from reference TRBV5-1 and TRBJ2-2): KAGVTQTPRYLIKTRGQQVTLSCSPISGHRSVSWYQQTPGQGLQFLFEYFSETQRNKGNFPGRFSGRQFSNSRSEMNVSTLELGDSALYLCASSFETGANTGELFFGEGSRLTVL.

This chain links TRBV27 with TRBJ2-7; D remains unclear. Germline CDR1 reads MNHEY; CDR2 reads SMNVEV (reference sequence). The CDR3 is 16 amino acids. Trimming removed 2 bases from V and 3 bases from J, with 17 bases in between. CDR3 sequence reads: CASSLGPGPHYYEQYF. CDR3 nucleotides: TGTGCCAGCAGTTTAGGGCCCGGCCCCCACTACTACGAGCAGTACTTC.

The chain carries TRBV6-1 and TRBJ2-2; D perhaps matches TRBD2 (5 bases). Germline loops: CDR1 MNHNS, CDR2 SASEGT. V was pared by 4 bases and J by 5 bases, with 14 bases between. The CDR3 totals 15 residues. CDR3 sequence reads: CASSVASAPTGELFF. Written as DNA, the CDR3 is TGTGCCAGCAGTGTAGCGTCGGCGCCAACCGGGGAGCTGTTTTTT.

The chain uses TRBV21-1 and TRBJ1-3. TRBV21-1 is a recognized pseudogene. The length of the CDR3 is 13 residues. The CDR3 region is CASSKGAGNTIYF. The CDR3 region has the DNA TGTGCCAGCAGCAAGGGAGCTGGAAACACCATATATTTT.